This TCR beta chain was identified during a study of regulatory T cells in long-lasting Graves disease. Germline V gene lookup returns CDR1 SGHRS and CDR2 YFSETQ. The CDR3 is 13 amino acids. J was trimmed by 8 bases and V by 4 bases; bases with no gene match: 4. Documented time point: persistent/refractory GD, antithyroid drugs over 5 years with positive TRAb. The TCR library was made from RNA that had been extracted from PBMCs in TRIzol. Whole-study results and caveats: TCR diversity was lower in persistent Graves' patients than in newly diagnosed ones.

TCR beta libraries were built with iRepertoire HTBI primers and Arm-PCR of CDR3 regions. TCRdb independently ran MiXCR on the multiplex PCR reads; one entry per CDR3 protein. The profile shows roughly 400,000 distinct CDR3 sequences, under 25% of them singletons. This clonotype was detected a few times. Antigen: not known. The chain uses TRBV5-1 and TRBJ2-2; TRBD1 matches 8 bases. The sequencing used peripheral blood mononuclear cells (PBMCs), collected when the disease was refractory, from a patient treated with antithyroid drugs. The receptor was derived from a female donor with Graves disease. CDR3 nucleotides: TGCGCCAGCAGCCCCAACAGGGGGGGGGAGCTGTTTTTT. This translates into CASSPNRGGELFF.